This T cell receptor (beta chain) comes out of a study of blood T cells in healthy people across ages. Overall study: About one barcoded TCR beta cDNA was captured per two T cells.

The V gene lost 8 bases and the J gene lost 5 bases, with 22 bases spanning the gap. Germline V gives CDR1 MNHNS, CDR2 SASEGT. The CDR3 is 16 residues long. Healthy Russian Caucasian donors spanned ages roughly 6 to 100 years. Using a J-beta primer mix together with a sample-barcoded 5' primer, a second PCR was run for roughly 7 to 11 cycles. A single record per CDR3 protein comes from TCRdb applying MiXCR to the 5' RACE reads. The sample has more than 1,000,000 distinct CDR3 sequences; about 25% are singletons. The same sample was also used in a study of T cells of mothers and their children. According to that study: In cDNA synthesis, all of the extracted RNA was used at approximately 1.6 ug per 15 ul. Around 3 million TCR beta reads per child versus over 9 million per mother.

The rearrangement joins TRBV6-1 to TRBJ2-1; D could derive from TRBD1 or TRBD2 (5 bases each). This TCR came from a girl aged 2 to 10 in good health. Source material: blood. CDR3 region: CASGFMFGTDDNEQFF. The CDR3 nucleotides are TGTGCCAGCGGGTTTATGTTCGGGACCGATGACAATGAGCAGTTCTTC.